These T cell receptor beta chains were read from a single sample in a study of blood T cell repertoires in COVID-19. Using immunoSEQ multiplex PCR, the repertoire was profiled, and TCRdb retains in-frame clones only, with some absent. The sample lists 70,000 to 95,000 clones; approximately 87% were seen once. Sequencing was done on a sample of peripheral blood. These receptors all stem from a human donor with active COVID-19. The donor label of this sample is uncertain. CDR3s include the opening cysteine and the closing phenylalanine or tryptophan. D genes are given only for firm matches. Size is omitted from some rows. Given values are once, few, many or a class for expanded clones.

j_gene | d_gene | abundance | v_gene | len | CDR3aa | CDR3nt
TRBJ2-7 | TRBD2 | NA | TRBV2 | 15 | CASSFSGATSYEQYF | TGTGCCAGCAGTTTTAGCGGGGCCACCTCCTACGAGCAGTACTTC
TRBJ1-2 | NA | few | TRBV18 | 16 | CASSTLSGTSHYGYTF | TGTGCCAGCTCAACCCTGTCCGGGACATCACACTATGGCTACACCTTC
TRBJ2-5 | NA | NA | TRBV6-2/TRBV6-3 | 13 | CASSYGLQETQYF | TGTGCCAGCAGTTACGGCCTCCAAGAGACCCAGTACTTC
TRBJ1-1 | NA | NA | TRBV19 | 15 | CASNGALGVNTEAFF | TGTGCCAGTAACGGCGCTCTAGGGGTGAACACTGAAGCTTTCTTT
TRBJ1-1 | NA | NA | TRBV4-3 | 16 | CASSQDRPGRATEAFF | TGCGCCAGCAGCCAAGATCGACCGGGTCGAGCCACTGAAGCTTTCTTT
TRBJ1-1 | NA | NA | TRBV18 | 17 | CASSLPRDGRRDTEAFF | TGTGCCAGCTCACTCCCGAGGGATGGACGGCGGGACACTGAAGCTTTCTTT
TRBJ2-2 | NA | NA | TRBV7-7 | 15 | CASSLGSRYTGELFF | TGTGCCAGCAGCTTAGGGTCTAGGTACACCGGGGAGCTGTTTTTT
TRBJ2-3 | TRBD2 | NA | TRBV6-5 | 14 | CASTSGGTTDTQYF | TGTGCCAGCACCTCGGGGGGGACCACAGATACGCAGTATTTT
TRBJ1-2 | NA | NA | TRBV29-1 | 13 | CSVEEQVGYGYTF | TGCAGCGTTGAAGAACAGGTGGGGTATGGCTACACCTTC
TRBJ1-6 | TRBD1 | NA | TRBV20-1 | 14 | CSASLAQGNSPLHF | TGCAGTGCTAGTCTCGCACAGGGGAATTCACCCCTCCACTTT
TRBJ1-6 | NA | NA | TRBV6-5 | 13 | CASSYRQISPLHF | TGTGCCAGCAGTTACCGACAGATTTCACCCCTCCACTTT
TRBJ2-3 | NA | NA | TRBV7-3 | 16 | CASSFLSGGAPDTQYF | TGTGCCAGCAGCTTTTTGTCCGGGGGAGCCCCTGATACGCAGTATTTT
TRBJ2-5 | TRBD2 | NA | TRBV6-6 | 16 | CASSYSGDGRGAPQYF | TGTGCCAGCAGTTACTCGGGTGATGGGCGGGGGGCCCCCCAGTACTTC
TRBJ2-2 | TRBD1 | NA | TRBV5-4 | 17 | CTQQLGQGALDTGELFF | TGTACACAGCAGCTGGGGCAGGGGGCATTGGACACCGGGGAGCTGTTTTTT
TRBJ1-1 | NA | NA | TRBV30 | 11 | CALGRGTEAFF | TGTGCCCTAGGGCGGGGCACTGAAGCTTTCTTT
TRBJ2-1 | TRBD2 | NA | TRBV7-6 | 17 | CASSLVVDGTTYNEQFF | TGTGCCAGCAGCTTAGTAGTTGATGGGACTACCTACAATGAGCAGTTCTTC
TRBJ2-7 | NA | NA | TRBV11-2 | 15 | CASSLDNLSSYEQYF | TGTGCCAGCAGCTTAGACAATCTCAGCTCCTACGAGCAGTACTTC
TRBJ1-6 | NA | NA | TRBV15 | 17 | CATSRPGESVGTSPLHF | TGTGCCACCAGCAGACCCGGGGAATCGGTGGGAACTTCACCCCTCCACTTT
TRBJ1-2 | NA | NA | TRBV6-5 | 11 | CASSSGVGYTF | TGTGCCAGCAGTTCAGGGGTTGGCTACACCTTC
TRBJ1-2 | NA | NA | TRBV28 | 13 | CASSFGEADGYTF | TGTGCCAGCAGCTTTGGTGAGGCAGATGGCTACACCTTC
TRBJ1-6 | TRBD1 | NA | TRBV4-2 | 16 | CASSRTRDSRNSPLHF | TGTGCCAGCAGCCGAACTCGGGACAGCCGAAATTCACCCCTCCACTTT
TRBJ1-2 | TRBD1 | NA | TRBV11-1 | 14 | CASSVTGGNYGYTF | TGTGCCAGCAGCGTAACAGGGGGAAACTATGGCTACACCTTC
TRBJ2-7 | TRBD1 | NA | TRBV6-2/TRBV6-3 | 14 | CASSYSRGLYEQYF | TGTGCCAGCAGTTACTCCAGGGGGCTTTACGAGCAGTACTTC
TRBJ1-2 | NA | NA | TRBV6-2/TRBV6-3 | 13 | CASSTGRWYGYTF | TGTGCCAGCAGCACGGGGAGATGGTATGGCTACACCTTC
TRBJ2-1 | NA | NA | TRBV4-1 | 17 | CASSQGGRGLSRIEQFF | TGCGCCAGCAGCCAAGGGGGGCGGGGACTAAGCCGAATTGAGCAGTTCTTC
TRBJ2-5 | TRBD1 | NA | TRBV6-6 | 13 | CATRTGAEETQYF | TGTGCCACCCGGACAGGGGCGGAAGAGACCCAGTACTTC
TRBJ2-5 | TRBD1 | once | TRBV7-9 | 15 | CASSPGTVVLETQYF | TGTGCCAGCAGCCCGGGGACAGTGGTTTTAGAGACCCAGTACTTC
TRBJ1-2 | NA | once | TRBV13 | 14 | CASSIDVREHGYTF | TGTGCCAGCAGCATAGACGTCCGGGAGCATGGCTACACCTTC
TRBJ1-2 | TRBD1 | NA | TRBV18 | 14 | CASSRYTGEYGYTF | TGTGCCAGCTCACGATATACAGGGGAGTATGGCTACACCTTC
TRBJ1-1 | NA | NA | TRBV6-5 | 13 | CATSRGVNTEAFF | TGTGCCACCTCCCGGGGGGTAAACACTGAAGCTTTCTTT
TRBJ2-2 | NA | NA | TRBV9 | 15 | CASSVGGGGPGELFF | TGTGCCAGCAGCGTAGGGGGCGGAGGGCCCGGGGAGCTGTTTTTT
TRBJ1-1 | NA | NA | TRBV4-1 | 14 | CASSQGGPATEAFF | TGCGCCAGCAGCCAAGGTGGGCCAGCCACTGAAGCTTTCTTT